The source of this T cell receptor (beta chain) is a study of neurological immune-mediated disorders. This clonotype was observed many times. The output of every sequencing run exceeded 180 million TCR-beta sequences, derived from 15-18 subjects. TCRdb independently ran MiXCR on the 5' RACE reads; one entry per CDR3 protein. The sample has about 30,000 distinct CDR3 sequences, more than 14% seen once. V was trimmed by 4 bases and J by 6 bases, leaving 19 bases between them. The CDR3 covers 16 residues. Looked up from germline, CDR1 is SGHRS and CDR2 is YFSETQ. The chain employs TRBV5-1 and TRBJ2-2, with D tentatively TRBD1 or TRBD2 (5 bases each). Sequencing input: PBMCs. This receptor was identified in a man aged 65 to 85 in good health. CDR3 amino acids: CASSQDNQGVAGELFF. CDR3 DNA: TGCGCCAGCAGCCAGGATAACCAGGGAGTCGCCGGGGAGCTGTTTTTT. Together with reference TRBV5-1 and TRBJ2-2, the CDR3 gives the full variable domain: KAGVTQTPRYLIKTRGQQVTLSCSPISGHRSVSWYQQTPGQGLQFLFEYFSETQRNKGNFPGRFSGRQFSNSRSEMNVSTLELGDSALYLCASSQDNQGVAGELFFGEGSRLTVL.